The 24 T cell receptor beta chains reported below all come from one sample, sequenced in a study of blood T cell repertoires in COVID-19. The table came from immunoSEQ multiplex PCR; TCRdb's copy has only in-frame clones and leaves some out. The top ten clones hold 8% to 13% of a sample with approximately 100,000 clones, just under 85% of them seen once. Sequenced: peripheral blood. The receptors here all came from a man aged 65 to 79 with acute or convalescent COVID-19.

This chain joins TRBV12-3 or TRBV12-4 and TRBJ1-1; D may be TRBD1 (5 bases). This CDR3 is built from 13 residues. Trimming left V 8 bases short and J 1 base short, with 11 bases between. The CDR3 DNA reads TGTGCCAGCCTTGACAGTACGAACACTGAAGCTTTCTTT. Translating it yields CASLDSTNTEAFF.

The CDR3 protein is CASLVQLSVGGNEQFF. CDR3 nucleotide sequence: TGTGCCAGCCTGGTACAGCTGTCCGTTGGGGGGAATGAGCAGTTCTTC. The genes are TRBV6-6 and TRBJ2-1, with D possibly being TRBD2 (6 bases). With 8 bases removed from V and 7 bases from J, the gap between germline ends came to 24 bases. Germline V gives CDR1 MNHNY, CDR2 SVGAGI (reference sequence). The CDR3 totals 16 residues.

The rearrangement uses TRBV6-1 and TRBJ1-1; 8 nucleotides agree with TRBD1. The CDR3 totals 20 residues. Germline lookup yields CDR1 MNHNS and CDR2 SASEGT. The trim removed 3 bases at V and 4 bases at J, leaving 22 bases unmatched. CDR3 loop: CASSEEPLRTGYTGGTEAFF. The CDR3 nucleotides are TGTGCCAGCAGTGAGGAACCTTTGAGGACAGGGTATACTGGAGGCACTGAAGCTTTCTTT.

This clone was observed once. Here the CDR3 DNA reads TGTGCCAGCAGCTTCGGGCCGCAGGGGGCGGACAATGAGCAGTTCTTC. Translation: CASSFGPQGADNEQFF. The V and J genes are TRBV5-5 and TRBJ2-1, with 8 nucleotides matching TRBD1. This CDR3 is 16 amino acids long. Germline CDR1 is SGHKS and CDR2 is YYEKEE (reference sequence). Losses at the gene ends were 2 bases for V and 5 bases for J; bases not matched to a gene: 9. The full variable domain, rest sourced from reference TRBV5-5 and TRBJ2-1, is DAGVTQSPTHLIKTRGQQVTLRCSPISGHKSVSWYQQVLGQGPQFIFQYYEKEERGRGNFPDRFSARQFPNYSSELNVNALLLGDSALYLCASSFGPQGADNEQFFGPGTRLTVL.

This clone was observed a few times. The rearrangement uses TRBV7-2 and TRBJ1-1; possible D gene TRBD1, 6 bases. The CDR3 has 14 amino acids. Per the germline V gene, CDR1 is SGHTA and CDR2 is FQGNSA. Trimming took 5 bases from V and 0 from J, leaving 10 bases between them. In nucleotides, the CDR3 is TGTGCCAGCAGCGAGGACAGCATGAACACTGAAGCTTTCTTT. Protein sequence: CASSEDSMNTEAFF.

This chain uses TRBV2 with TRBJ2-5; D is uncertain. Trimming left V 5 bases short and J 5 bases short, with 9 bases between. In germline, CDR1 is SNHLY, CDR2 FYNNEI. The CDR3 covers 12 residues. The CDR3 reads CASSRLAETQYF. CDR3 DNA sequence: TGTGCCAGCAGTCGTTTAGCTGAGACCCAGTACTTC.

The chain links TRBV28 to TRBJ1-1; 7 positions match TRBD1. This CDR3 has 14 residues. Germline loops: CDR1 MDHEN, CDR2 SYDVKM. V was clipped by 4 bases and J by 4 bases; unmatched bases: 6. The CDR3 sequence is CASSYPGGGTEAFF. CDR3 nucleotides: TGTGCCAGCAGTTACCCAGGGGGTGGCACTGAAGCTTTCTTT.

This sequence joins TRBV28 and TRBJ2-5, with 8 positions matching TRBD1. In germline, CDR1 is MDHEN, CDR2 SYDVKM. The CDR3 extends over 13 amino acids. The V and J ends lost 4 bases and 5 bases, in that order; junction bases with no gene match: 3. CDR3 coding DNA: TGTGCCAGCAGTTCAGGACAGGGCGAGACCCAGTACTTC. Its protein product is CASSSGQGETQYF. The entire variable domain, with the rest obtained from reference TRBV28 and TRBJ2-5, is as follows: DVKVTQSSRYLVKRTGEKVFLECVQDMDHENMFWYRQDPGLGLRLIYFSYDVKMKEKGDIPEGYSVSREKKERFSLILESASTNQTSMYLCASSSGQGETQYFGPGTRLLVL.

This rearrangement joins TRBV18 to TRBJ1-3; 9 bases match TRBD1. Per the germline V gene, CDR1 is KGHSH and CDR2 is LQKENI. There are 15 residues in the CDR3. V lost 8 bases to trimming and J lost 6 bases; unmatched junction nucleotides: 11. The CDR3 DNA follows: TGTGCCAGCCAAAAGCCGGGACAGGGAGCAAACACCATATATTTT. This sequence encodes CASQKPGQGANTIYF.

This sequence joins TRBV18 and TRBJ1-2, with D possibly TRBD1 on 5 matching bases. The CDR3 has 17 amino acids. The germline V gene has CDR1 KGHSH and CDR2 LQKENI. V was trimmed by 2 bases and J by 8 bases, leaving 24 bases between them. The chain's CDR3 is CASSPLRGGRTLTGYTF. CDR3 coding DNA: TGTGCCAGCTCACCATTAAGAGGCGGACGGACACTGACCGGCTACACCTTC.

The chain joins TRBV28 to TRBJ1-1; TRBD1 might be the D (5 bases). V was clipped by 3 bases and J by 4 bases, with 12 bases between them. The length of the CDR3 is 14 residues. Germline V gene sequence: CDR1 MDHEN, CDR2 SYDVKM. The CDR3 is CASSLPGSSTEAFF. The CDR3 DNA sequence: TGTGCCAGCAGTTTGCCAGGGTCGAGCACTGAAGCTTTCTTT.

This clone was seen a handful of times. This chain connects TRBV23-1 to TRBJ2-7; TRBD1 is a possible D gene (6 bases). TRBV23-1 falls under the ORF class, with uncertain function. This CDR3 contains 16 residues. V shed 0 bases and J shed 6 bases, with 18 bases lying between them. The CDR3 bases are TGCGCCAGCAGTCAATCAGGCCCCGGACAGTTCACCGAGCAGTACTTC. Protein: CASSQSGPGQFTEQYF.

This clone occurred once. V gene TRBV19 combines with J gene TRBJ2-3; D might be TRBD2 (6 bases). Germline V gene lookup returns CDR1 LNHDA and CDR2 SQIVND (reference sequence). The CDR3 is 15 residues long. Trimming took 9 bases from V and 4 from J, leaving 20 bases between them. The CDR3 DNA follows: TGTGCCAGCCAAGTCGGGGGTCGTAGCGCAGATACGCAGTATTTT. Translated, it gives CASQVGGRSADTQYF.

This rearrangement joins TRBV6-5 to TRBJ2-1, with 11 bases aligning to TRBD2. Unmatched junction bases numbered 6, after V lost 1 base and J lost 7 bases. The CDR3 contains 16 residues. Germline V gene data show CDR1 as MNHEY and CDR2 as SVGAGI. CDR3 coding DNA: TGTGCCAGCAGTTACTTAGCGGGGGGGCTCGGGAATGAGCAGTTCTTC. It specifies CASSYLAGGLGNEQFF.

V is TRBV30 and J is TRBJ1-2, with a tentative D call TRBD1 (6 bases). Trimming shortened V by 4 bases and J by 7 bases, and 10 bases separated the two germline ends. Germline assignment: CDR1 GTSNPN and CDR2 SVGIG (reference sequence). The CDR3 is 11 amino acids. Written as DNA, the CDR3 is TGTGCCTGGACAGGGGCCAGTGGCTACACCTTC. This sequence encodes CAWTGASGYTF.

This rearrangement joins TRBV29-1 to TRBJ2-3; no definite D call. The CDR3 sequence is 12 residues long. V lost 2 bases, J lost 0 bases, and 3 bases lay in between. The germline V gene has CDR1 SQVTM and CDR2 ANQGSEA. CDR3 in amino acids: CSVEYSTDTQYF. The CDR3 region has the DNA TGCAGCGTTGAATATAGCACAGATACGCAGTATTTT.

The chain employs TRBV7-2 and TRBJ1-1; possible D gene TRBD1, 5 bases. Trimming pared 3 bases from V and 2 bases from J, leaving 7 bases between. CDR3 length equals 13 residues. The germline CDR1 and CDR2 sequences are SGHTA and FQGNSA. DNA for the CDR3: TGTGCCAGCAGCTTGACAGAAAACACTGAAGCTTTCTTT. Translated: CASSLTENTEAFF.

The chain uses TRBV5-1 and TRBJ2-1; a weak D match, TRBD1 (5 bases). CDR3 length: 14 amino acids. V was trimmed by 3 bases and J by 5 bases, leaving 12 bases between them. CDR1 is SGHRS and CDR2 is YFSETQ in the germline V gene. This CDR3 is CASSWTTLDNEQFF. CDR3 nucleotides: TGCGCCAGCAGCTGGACAACCCTGGACAATGAGCAGTTCTTC.

V is TRBV9 and J is TRBJ2-1; the D is unclear. The V end lost 7 bases, the J end lost 3 bases, and 11 bases lay between the germline ends. The germline CDR1 and CDR2 sequences are SGDLS and YYNGEE. This CDR3 spans 13 amino acids. CDR3 nucleotide sequence: TGTGCCAGCTCCCTACGGTTCTACAATGAGCAGTTCTTC. This codes for CASSLRFYNEQFF.

The chain combines TRBV2 with TRBJ2-7; D is unresolved. From germline, CDR1 is SNHLY and CDR2 FYNNEI. This CDR3 comprises 15 residues. Deletions cut 1 base from V and 1 base from J, with 11 bases between. The CDR3 loop reads CASSEGAGPSYEQYF. CDR3 DNA: TGTGCCAGCAGTGAAGGGGCAGGCCCGTCCTACGAGCAGTACTTC. The full variable domain, with the rest looked up from reference TRBV2 and TRBJ2-7, is EPEVTQTPSHQVTQMGQEVILRCVPISNHLYFYWYRQILGQKVEFLVSFYNNEISEKSEIFDDQFSVERPDGSNFTLKIRSTKLEDSAMYFCASSEGAGPSYEQYFGPGTRLTVT.

J is TRBJ2-3 and V is TRBV6-6; D call uncertain. Germline CDR1 reads MNHNY; CDR2 reads SVGAGI (reference sequence). The length of the CDR3 is 17 residues. V was shortened by 5 bases and J by 0 bases, with 18 bases between the two germline ends. The CDR3 reads CASSRVSHPTSTDTQYF. In nucleotides, the CDR3 is TGTGCCAGCAGTCGGGTCTCGCATCCTACTAGCACAGATACGCAGTATTTT.

The gene calls are TRBV7-2 and TRBJ1-1; the D is unclear. The CDR3 is 14 amino acids. V dropped 3 bases and J dropped 0 bases, with 8 bases sitting between them. CDR1 is SGHTA, CDR2 FQGNSA, per germline. The CDR3 DNA reads as TGTGCCAGCAGCTTGACGGGGATGAACACTGAAGCTTTCTTT. Encoded protein: CASSLTGMNTEAFF. Using reference TRBV7-2 and TRBJ1-1 for the parts outside the CDR3, the full variable domain is GAGVSQSPSNKVTEKGKDVELRCDPISGHTALYWYRQSLGQGLEFLIYFQGNSAPDKSGLPSDRFSAERTGGSVSTLTIQRTQQEDSAVYLCASSLTGMNTEAFFGQGTRLTVV.

This clone was recorded once. The chain recombines TRBV7-2 with TRBJ2-5; 7 bases line up with TRBD1. CDR1 and CDR2 from the germline V gene are SGHTA and FQGNSA. The CDR3 sequence is 15 residues long. With V trimmed by 0 bases and J by 2 bases, 3 bases remained unmatched. The CDR3 region is CASSLAPGQQETQYF. In nucleotides, the CDR3 is TGTGCCAGCAGCTTAGCCCCGGGACAGCAAGAGACCCAGTACTTC.

The chain employs TRBV7-2 and TRBJ2-2, with D possibly being TRBD1 (7 bases). This CDR3 has 15 residues. CDR1 is SGHTA and CDR2 is FQGNSA in the germline V gene. V gave up 8 bases and J gave up 6 bases, with 19 bases separating them. CDR3 bases: TGTGCCAGCCCCGAACAGGGGAGGATTTCCGGGGAGCTGTTTTTT. It specifies CASPEQGRISGELFF.